This section outlines one TCR beta chain sequence together with its context. Its antigen remains unidentified. This record comes from a study of cytomegalovirus exposure and HLA in healthy donors. TCRdb's copy holds only in-frame clones and misses some; the assay was immunoSEQ multiplex PCR. The data show 100,000 to 150,000 clones, approximately 88% seen once. The validation cohort, a group of 120 subjects, included the donors and was separate from the approximately 660-subject first cohort. Notes on the study in general: A few chains linked to CMV were shown in vitro to be specific for CMV antigens. According to the study, 160 or so TCR beta chains were cytomegalovirus-associated. Cytomegalovirus status was reportedly diagnosed by the classifier with high specificity and sensitivity.

This receptor was identified in a woman aged 18 to 35 in good health and CMV-seronegative. Material for sequencing was PBMCs.

In DNA, the CDR3 is TGTGCCAGCAGCCCCCGGGATACTGGGGACAATGAGCAGTTCTTC. Protein sequence: CASSPRDTGDNEQFF. The chain couples TRBV9 to TRBJ2-1; D might be TRBD2 (5 bases). The V end was cut by 4 bases, the J end by 5 bases, with 16 bases between. The CDR3 runs 15 residues. Germline V lookup: CDR1 SGDLS, CDR2 YYNGEE.